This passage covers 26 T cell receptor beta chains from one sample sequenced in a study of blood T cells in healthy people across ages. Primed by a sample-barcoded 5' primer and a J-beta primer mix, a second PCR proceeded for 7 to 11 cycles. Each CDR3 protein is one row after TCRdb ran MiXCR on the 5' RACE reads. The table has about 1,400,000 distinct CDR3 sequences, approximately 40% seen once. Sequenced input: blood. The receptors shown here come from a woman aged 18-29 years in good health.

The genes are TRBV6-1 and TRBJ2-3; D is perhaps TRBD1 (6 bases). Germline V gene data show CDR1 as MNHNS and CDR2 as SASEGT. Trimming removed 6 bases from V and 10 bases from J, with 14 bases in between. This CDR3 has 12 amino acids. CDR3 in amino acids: CASRRGWDPQYF. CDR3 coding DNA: TGTGCCAGCAGGAGGGGGTGGGACCCGCAGTATTTT.

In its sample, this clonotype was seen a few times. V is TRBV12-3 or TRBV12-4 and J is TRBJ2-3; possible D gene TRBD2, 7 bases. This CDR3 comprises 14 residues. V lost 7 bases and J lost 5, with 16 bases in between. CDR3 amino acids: CASIKGGAGDTQYF. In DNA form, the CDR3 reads TGTGCCAGCATTAAAGGGGGGGCGGGAGATACGCAGTATTTT.

CDR3 in amino acids: CASRAPGLGPGEQYF. CDR3 bases: TGCGCCAGCAGGGCACCGGGACTAGGCCCTGGCGAGCAGTACTTC. The chain couples TRBV4-1 to TRBJ2-7, with 8 bases identical to TRBD2. Germline CDR1 is MGHRA and CDR2 is YSYEKL. The CDR3 consists of 15 residues. V was pared by 6 bases and J by 6 bases, with 13 bases of the junction left unmatched.

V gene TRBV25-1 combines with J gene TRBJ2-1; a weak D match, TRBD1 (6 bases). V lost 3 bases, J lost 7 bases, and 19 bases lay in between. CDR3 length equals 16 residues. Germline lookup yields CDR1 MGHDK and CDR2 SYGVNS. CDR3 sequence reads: CASSEGAGAYGNEQFF. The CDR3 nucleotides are TGTGCCAGCAGTGAGGGGGCCGGGGCCTACGGGAATGAGCAGTTCTTC.

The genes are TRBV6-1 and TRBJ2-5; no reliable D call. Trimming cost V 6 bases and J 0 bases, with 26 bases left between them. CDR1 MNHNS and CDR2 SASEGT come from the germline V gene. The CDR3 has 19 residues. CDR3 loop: CASRDGVKFGFPYQETQYF. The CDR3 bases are TGTGCCAGCAGGGATGGGGTGAAATTTGGGTTTCCCTACCAAGAGACCCAGTACTTC.

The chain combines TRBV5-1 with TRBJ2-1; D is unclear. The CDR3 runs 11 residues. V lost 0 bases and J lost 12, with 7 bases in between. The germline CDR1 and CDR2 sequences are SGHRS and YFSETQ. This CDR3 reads CASSLVDGQFF. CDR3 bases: TGCGCCAGCAGCTTGGTCGATGGGCAGTTCTTC.

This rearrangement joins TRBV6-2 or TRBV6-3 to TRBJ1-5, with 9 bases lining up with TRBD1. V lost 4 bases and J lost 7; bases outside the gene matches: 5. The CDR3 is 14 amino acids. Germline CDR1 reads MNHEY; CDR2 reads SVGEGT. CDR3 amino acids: CASSWTGEKQPQHF. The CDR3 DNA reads TGTGCCAGCAGTTGGACAGGGGAAAAGCAGCCCCAGCATTTT.

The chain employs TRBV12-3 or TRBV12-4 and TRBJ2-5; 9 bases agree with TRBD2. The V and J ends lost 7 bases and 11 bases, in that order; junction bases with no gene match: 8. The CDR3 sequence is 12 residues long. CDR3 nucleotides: TGTGCCAGCAACAAGGGGACTAGCCAGCAGTACTTC. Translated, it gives CASNKGTSQQYF.

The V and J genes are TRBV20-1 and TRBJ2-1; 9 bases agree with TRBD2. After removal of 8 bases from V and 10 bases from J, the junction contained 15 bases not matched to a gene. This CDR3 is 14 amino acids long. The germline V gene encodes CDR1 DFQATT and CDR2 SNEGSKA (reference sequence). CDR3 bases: TGCAGTACCACCGGGACTAGCTACTTAATGGAGCAGTTCTTC. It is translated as CSTTGTSYLMEQFF.

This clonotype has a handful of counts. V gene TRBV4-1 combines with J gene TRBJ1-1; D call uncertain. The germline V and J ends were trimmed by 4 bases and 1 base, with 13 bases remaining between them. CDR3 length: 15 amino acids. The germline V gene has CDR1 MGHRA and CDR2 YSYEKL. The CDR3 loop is CASSPLGGQNTEAFF. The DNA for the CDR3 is TGCGCCAGCAGCCCTCTGGGCGGCCAGAACACTGAAGCTTTCTTT.

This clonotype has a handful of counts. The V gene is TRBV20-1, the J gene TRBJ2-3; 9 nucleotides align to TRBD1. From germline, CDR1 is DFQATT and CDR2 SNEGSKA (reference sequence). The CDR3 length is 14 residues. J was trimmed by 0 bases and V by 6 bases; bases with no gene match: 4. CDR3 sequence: CSAWGTGSTDTQYF. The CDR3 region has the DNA TGCAGTGCCTGGGGGACAGGGAGCACAGATACGCAGTATTTT.

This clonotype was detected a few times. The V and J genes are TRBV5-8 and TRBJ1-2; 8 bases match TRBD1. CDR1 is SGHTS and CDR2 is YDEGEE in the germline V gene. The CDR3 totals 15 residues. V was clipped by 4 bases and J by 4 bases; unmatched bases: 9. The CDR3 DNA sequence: TGTGCCAGCAGCACAGCCGGACAGGGTGGCTATGGCTACACCTTC. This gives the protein CASSTAGQGGYGYTF.

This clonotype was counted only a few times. CDR3 sequence reads: CASSDGVTEAFF. The CDR3 DNA reads TGTGCCAGCAGTGATGGTGTCACTGAAGCTTTCTTT. The genes are TRBV6-1 and TRBJ1-1; the D is unclear. The ends were cut back, 3 bases at V and 4 bases at J, with 6 bases in the middle. CDR3 length: 12 residues. CDR1 is MNHNS, CDR2 SASEGT, per germline.

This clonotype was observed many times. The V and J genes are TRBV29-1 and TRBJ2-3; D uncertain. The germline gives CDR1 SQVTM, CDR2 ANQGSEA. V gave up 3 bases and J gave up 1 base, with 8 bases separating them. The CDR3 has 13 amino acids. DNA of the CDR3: TGCAGCGTTGAGATCTCCGGCACAGATACGCAGTATTTT. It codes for CSVEISGTDTQYF.

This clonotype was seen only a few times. DNA of the CDR3: TGTGCCAGCAGTCCGAGGCAGGAGAACACTGAAGCTTTCTTT. Encoded protein: CASSPRQENTEAFF. The V call is TRBV12-3 or TRBV12-4, the J call TRBJ1-1; D is unclear. The V gene lost 5 bases and the J gene lost 1 base, with 11 bases spanning the gap. This CDR3 comprises 14 residues.

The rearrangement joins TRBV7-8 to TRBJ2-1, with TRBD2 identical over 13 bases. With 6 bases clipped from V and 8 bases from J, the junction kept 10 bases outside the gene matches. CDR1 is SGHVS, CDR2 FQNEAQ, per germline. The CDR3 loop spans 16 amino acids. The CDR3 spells CASRLAGGPRVDEQFF. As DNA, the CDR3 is TGTGCCAGCAGACTAGCGGGAGGGCCTCGGGTGGATGAGCAGTTCTTC.

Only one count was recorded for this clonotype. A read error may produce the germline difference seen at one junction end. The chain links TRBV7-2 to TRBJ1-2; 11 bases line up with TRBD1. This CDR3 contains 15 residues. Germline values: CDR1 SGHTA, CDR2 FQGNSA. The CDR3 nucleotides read TGTGCCAGTAGCTCGGACAGGGGGCAGGGATATGGCTACACCTTC. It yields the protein CASSSDRGQGYGYTF.

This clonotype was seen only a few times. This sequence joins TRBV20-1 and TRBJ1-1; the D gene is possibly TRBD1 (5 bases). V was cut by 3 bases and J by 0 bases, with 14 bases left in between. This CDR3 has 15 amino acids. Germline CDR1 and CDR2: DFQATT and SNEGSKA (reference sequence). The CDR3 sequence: CSARGGTDLNTEAFF. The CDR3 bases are TGCAGTGCTAGGGGGGGAACAGATCTGAACACTGAAGCTTTCTTT.

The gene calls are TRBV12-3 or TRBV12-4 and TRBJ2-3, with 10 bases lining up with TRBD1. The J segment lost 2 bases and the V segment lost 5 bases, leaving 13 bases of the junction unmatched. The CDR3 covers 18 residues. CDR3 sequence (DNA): TGTGCCAGCAGTGTAAGACTCCGGGACAGGGGAGTCACAGATACGCAGTATTTT. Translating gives CASSVRLRDRGVTDTQYF.

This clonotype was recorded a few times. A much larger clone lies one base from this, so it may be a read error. Written as DNA, the CDR3 is TGTGCCAGCAGCGGTGGGGGGGGTTCGGGCAATGAGCAGTACTTC. Amino acids: CASSGGGGSGNEQYF. This chain uses TRBV11-1 with TRBJ2-1; 7 nucleotides line up with TRBD2. TRBJ2-7 explains the end of the DNA better; the J call may be wrong. In germline, CDR1 is SGHAT, CDR2 FQDESV (reference sequence). The length of the CDR3 is 15 residues.

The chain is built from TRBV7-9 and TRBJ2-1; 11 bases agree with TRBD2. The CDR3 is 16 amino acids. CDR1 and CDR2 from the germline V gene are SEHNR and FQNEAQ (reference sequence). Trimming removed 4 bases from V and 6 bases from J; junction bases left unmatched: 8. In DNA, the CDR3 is TGTGCCAGCAGCTGCCCCGGGACTAGCGGTTGCAATGAGCAGTTCTTC. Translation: CASSCPGTSGCNEQFF.

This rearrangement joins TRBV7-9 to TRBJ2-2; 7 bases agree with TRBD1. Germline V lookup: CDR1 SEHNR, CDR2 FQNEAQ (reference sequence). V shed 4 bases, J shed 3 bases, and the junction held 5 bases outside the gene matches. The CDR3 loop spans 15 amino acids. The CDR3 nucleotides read TGTGCCAGCAGCTCGACAGGGTTCGACACCGGGGAGCTGTTTTTT. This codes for CASSSTGFDTGELFF.

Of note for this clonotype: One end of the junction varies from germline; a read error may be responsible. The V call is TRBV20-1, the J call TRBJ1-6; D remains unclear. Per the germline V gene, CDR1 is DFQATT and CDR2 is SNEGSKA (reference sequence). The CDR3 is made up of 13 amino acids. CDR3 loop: CSARVGNKSPLHF. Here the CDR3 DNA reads TGCAGTGCTAGAGTGGGAAATAAATCACCCCTCCACTTT.

CDR3 in amino acids: CASSDEANSAGHYGYTF. CDR3 DNA: TGTGCCAGCAGTGACGAGGCTAATTCGGCAGGGCACTATGGCTACACCTTC. This chain connects TRBV6-1 to TRBJ1-2; perhaps TRBD1 as D (5 bases). The V gene's germline CDR1 is MNHNS and CDR2 SASEGT. CDR3 length: 17 residues. Trimming left V 3 bases short and J 3 bases short, with 20 bases between.

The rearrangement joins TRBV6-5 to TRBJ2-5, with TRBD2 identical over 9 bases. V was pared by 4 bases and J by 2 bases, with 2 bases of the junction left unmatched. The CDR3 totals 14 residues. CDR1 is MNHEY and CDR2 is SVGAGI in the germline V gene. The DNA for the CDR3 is TGTGCCAGCAGTTGGGCGGGGGGGCAAGAGACCCAGTACTTC. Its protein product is CASSWAGGQETQYF.

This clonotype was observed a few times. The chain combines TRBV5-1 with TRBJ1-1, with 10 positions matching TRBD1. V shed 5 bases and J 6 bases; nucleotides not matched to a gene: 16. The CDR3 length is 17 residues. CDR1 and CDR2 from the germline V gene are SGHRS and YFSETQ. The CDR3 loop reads CASSQTPADRGWAEAFF. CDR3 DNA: TGCGCCAGCAGTCAGACCCCGGCGGACAGGGGGTGGGCTGAAGCTTTCTTT.